Included here is one T cell receptor beta chain sequence, with context. What antigen it recognizes has not been identified. No base quality information exists; no much larger clone differs at one position. The sample belongs to a study of shared clonotypes between healthy human individuals (TCRdb year 2020). As for the study more broadly: A couple of women and a few men aged 18 to 49 years were included in the cohort. For each donor, CD4 naive and CD4 memory were each run on three plates, CD8 naive on two plates, and CD8 memory on one plate. The study deeply sequenced blood TCR repertoires of five healthy adults to estimate repertoire size and the extent of clonotype sharing between individuals. To increase sequencing depth and limit assay-specific biases, TCR repertoire library preparation and sequencing were carried out by different laboratories using diverse techniques. Between about 0.9 and 9 billion PBMCs per donor were obtained by leukapheresis.

TCR CDR3 regions were amplified from genomic DNA by multiplex PCR using the deep immunoSEQ assay. Extracted genomic DNA from each cell subset was spread evenly across all wells of several immunoSEQ 96-well plates, with each plate serving as a replicate. For sorted subsets, approximately 200 ng of genomic DNA, equivalent to around 30,000 T cell genomes, went into each replicate PCR. Purified libraries were measured with a Qubit 3.0 fluorometer, size-checked on a Bioanalyzer 2100, and measured again with the KAPA Library Quantification kit. Every immunoSEQ 96-well plate was sequenced on a dedicated single-read 150-cycle Illumina NextSeq 550 flow cell. Under the source paper's analysis protocol: Because only junctional sequences without quality scores were contained in the immunoSEQ output, filtering matching that applied to full-length reads could not be performed. To assign V/J genes and CDR3, sequences were annotated using PyIR, a Python wrapper for IgBLAST v1.9, with IMGT germline references. Reads were removed for weak V/J assignments (E-value above 1e-6), missing CDR3, stop codons, out-of-frame junctions, or ambiguous translated residues. V3J clonotypes were defined as sequences sharing an identical inferred V gene, J gene, and CDR3 amino acid sequence. To compute the percentage overlap between repertoires, the number of shared unique clonotypes was divided by the size of the smaller repertoire. Richness of each repertoire was evaluated using RTK rarefaction, the Chao1 estimator, and Recon v2.1 estimates of unobserved clonotypes. OLGA was used to compute generation probabilities for all TCRbeta clonotypes that the gDNA method yielded from a few donors. In its TCRdb copy, this immuneACCESS table keeps in-frame sequences only and misses some clones. Where compared with another copy, unresolved V genes explain less than half of these, and the others have no known cause. That table furnishes V, J and clone size, whereas the DNA furnished D and trimming. The sample table shows 500,000 or so clones, and 90% to 97% are seen once. About 0.064% of the sample belongs to the ten largest clones.

Healthy HIV-negative adults with no recently reported acute infections or vaccinations were included as donors. Every donor was a Caucasian adult residing in Nashville, Tennessee, USA. CD4+ T cells were enriched by magnetic negative selection, after which naive cells were positively selected on CD45RA and the negative fraction was taken as the memory subset. Blood was obtained by leukapheresis, after which PBMCs were separated by Ficoll-Histopaque density gradient centrifugation and cryopreserved in liquid nitrogen vapor phase. Analytical flow cytometry was used to check the purity and quantity of every magnetically sorted T cell population. Genomic DNA was isolated from every sorted fraction and measured by UV absorbance on a Nanodrop 2000c. What the study reported, not specific to this receptor: Compared with non-shared clonotypes, the clonotypes found in all four sorted-subset donors had higher generation probabilities. Rarefaction of sorted-subset datasets indicated incomplete sequencing despite the large sequencing depth. The genetic and exposure-history diversity represented was limited by the small number of donors. When several donors were compared, the shared fraction of clonotypes was about 5.2% for naive CD4, 3% to 4% for naive CD8, more than 2% for memory CD4, and approximately 0.4% for memory CD8. Pairwise subsampling indicated that sequencing depth was expected to affect the degree of clonotype sharing among donors. Naive subsets generally had larger estimated clonotype richness than memory subsets. Sampling was restricted to blood, and TCR repertoires in tissue are likely to differ from TCR repertoires in blood.

According to the germline V gene, CDR1 reads MNHNS and CDR2 reads SASEGT. Including the terminal cysteine and phenylalanine, the CDR3 comprises 15 residues. Left in the record is the CDR3 DNA by itself, 45 bases read in frame from the first base. At the junction V is shortened by 6 bases and J by 2 bases; bases outside the gene matches: 7. The clonotype comes from a woman under 40 in good health. The sequence is built from TRBV6-1 and TRBJ2-7; 10 nucleotides in the junction match TRBD2. Sequenced input: naive CD4+ T cells sorted from blood. Per the publication, the cell subset or site label means: CD45RA+ positively selected. The bases read TGTGCCAGCAGGGACCCTAGCGGGAGCCCCTACGAGCAGTACTTC. Its translation reads: CASRDPSGSPYEQYF.